What follows are 11 T cell receptor beta chains derived from one specimen sequenced in a study of blood T cell repertoires in COVID-19. Assay used: immunoSEQ multiplex PCR; TCRdb lists only in-frame clones, some missing. The sample yields fewer than 500,000 clones, 75% to 90% seen once. Sequencing input: PBMCs or T cells enriched from blood (not recorded which). The origin of the receptors is a young man who had recovered from COVID-19.

The rearrangement uses TRBV2 and TRBJ2-3; 9 nucleotides agree with TRBD2. Germline V lookup: CDR1 SNHLY, CDR2 FYNNEI. The CDR3 runs 18 residues. The V and J ends lost 2 bases and 0 bases, in that order; junction bases with no gene match: 9. Here the CDR3 reads CASSESVVREGSTDTQYF. CDR3 DNA: TGTGCCAGCAGTGAATCCGTCGTGCGGGAGGGTAGCACAGATACGCAGTATTTT.

The chain links TRBV7-9 to TRBJ2-7; 12 bases match TRBD2. Trimming at V came to 3 bases and at J to 0 bases, leaving 9 bases not matched to a gene. The CDR3 consists of 18 residues. CDR1 is SEHNR and CDR2 is FQNEAQ in the germline V gene (reference sequence). The CDR3 is CASSFGLAGQLSSYEQYF. The CDR3 region has the DNA TGTGCCAGCAGCTTCGGACTAGCGGGACAATTAAGCTCCTACGAGCAGTACTTC.

V usage is TRBV2 and J usage is TRBJ2-5; tentative D call: TRBD1 (6 bases). The V end was cut by 4 bases, the J end by 2 bases, with 11 bases between. Germline V gene lookup returns CDR1 SNHLY and CDR2 FYNNEI. The CDR3 contains 14 residues. The CDR3 DNA reads TGTGCCAGCAGTGGACAGGCTATGCAAGAGACCCAGTACTTC. It is translated as CASSGQAMQETQYF. The entire variable domain, with the rest obtained from reference TRBV2 and TRBJ2-5, is as follows: EPEVTQTPSHQVTQMGQEVILRCVPISNHLYFYWYRQILGQKVEFLVSFYNNEISEKSEIFDDQFSVERPDGSNFTLKIRSTKLEDSAMYFCASSGQAMQETQYFGPGTRLLVL.

This clone was detected once. The same CDR3 arises from other DNA sequences in this sample as well. This rearrangement joins TRBV9 to TRBJ1-5; possible D gene TRBD1, 5 bases. Germline V gene lookup returns CDR1 SGDLS and CDR2 YYNGEE. The V gene lost 0 bases and the J gene lost 0 bases, with 7 bases spanning the gap. The CDR3 length is 15 residues. CDR3 nucleotides: TGTGCCAGCAGCGTAGGTGGGGCTAGCAATCAGCCCCAGCATTTT. It translates to CASSVGGASNQPQHF.

The chain uses TRBV28 and TRBJ2-1; 14 nucleotides align to TRBD2. The CDR3 sequence is 19 residues long. Germline V gene lookup returns CDR1 MDHEN and CDR2 SYDVKM. V gave up 5 bases and J gave up 2 bases; unmatched junction bases: 11. The CDR3 DNA follows: TGTGCCAGCAGTCTCTCACCCCCGGGACTAGCGGGGGCCTACAATGAGCAGTTCTTC. Translation: CASSLSPPGLAGAYNEQFF.

This rearrangement joins TRBV27 to TRBJ2-1; a weak D match, TRBD1 (8 bases). Per the germline V gene, CDR1 is MNHEY and CDR2 is SMNVEV (reference sequence). The V end lost 6 bases, the J end lost 7 bases, and 22 bases lay between the germline ends. The CDR3 loop spans 16 amino acids. The CDR3 sequence is CASRGPHRGEGNEQFF. CDR3 bases: TGTGCCAGCAGGGGACCGCACAGGGGGGAGGGGAATGAGCAGTTCTTC.

Here the CDR3 DNA reads TGTGCCTGGAGTGCCGCAGGGGGCGGCAGCTATGGCTACACCTTC. This encodes CAWSAAGGGSYGYTF. The chain employs TRBV30 and TRBJ1-2; the match to TRBD1 covers 8 bases. The CDR3 is made up of 15 amino acids. V lost 1 base to trimming and J lost 4 bases; unmatched junction nucleotides: 8. CDR1 and CDR2 from the germline V gene are GTSNPN and SVGIG (reference sequence).

For this clone: Because the CDR3's place on the DNA is in doubt, the DNA is left out and the CDR3 is given as listed by TCRdb. The gene calls are TRBV19 and TRBJ2-5; TRBD2, the D gene given by the table, was not confirmed from the DNA. The CDR3 totals 15 residues, both ends included. Germline-derived CDR1 and CDR2 are LNHDA and SQIVND (reference sequence). The CDR3 sequence: CASTSGGGFQETQYF.

The chain couples TRBV28 to TRBJ2-7; 12 bases are shared with TRBD2. With 6 bases clipped from V and 4 bases from J, the junction kept 7 bases outside the gene matches. Per the germline V gene, CDR1 is MDHEN and CDR2 is SYDVKM. The CDR3 has 15 residues. Written as DNA, the CDR3 is TGTGCCAGCAGGGAGACTAGCGGGAGAGCGTACGAGCAGTACTTC. Amino acids: CASRETSGRAYEQYF.

The J gene is TRBJ2-7, the V gene TRBV11-2; 7 bases fit TRBD2. CDR3 size: 15 residues. V gave up 5 bases and J gave up 0 bases; unmatched junction bases: 7. Germline V gene lookup returns CDR1 SGHAT and CDR2 FQNNGV. The CDR3 coding sequence is TGTGCCAGCAGCCCACGCAGCGGGATCTCCTACGAGCAGTACTTC. Its protein product is CASSPRSGISYEQYF.

The chain has TRBV10-3 and TRBJ2-2, with 12 bases fitting TRBD2. The CDR3 sequence is 17 residues long. V lost 2 bases to trimming and J lost 2 bases; unmatched junction nucleotides: 3. Germline V lookup: CDR1 ENHRY, CDR2 SYGVKD. The CDR3 region is CAISEPGLAGNTGELFF. The CDR3 DNA is TGTGCCATCAGTGAGCCCGGACTAGCGGGAAACACCGGGGAGCTGTTTTTT.